The 14 T cell receptor beta chains in this list originate from one sample, sequenced in a study of T cell responses to AZD1222 COVID-19 vaccine. Measured with immunoSEQ multiplex PCR; TCRdb has only the in-frame clones, and not every one. Of over 95,000 clones listed, 90% to 95% were seen once; the top ten hold about 8.3%. The material was peripheral blood, obtained 28 days after the second AZD1222 dose. These receptor sequences come from an adult who received the AZD1222 COVID-19 vaccine.

Concerning this clone: Other DNA sequences in the same sample also yield this CDR3. The V gene is TRBV9, the J gene TRBJ1-1; no reliable D call. Deletions cut 0 bases from V and 2 bases from J, with 5 bases between. The CDR3 extends over 13 amino acids. CDR1 is SGDLS and CDR2 is YYNGEE in the germline V gene. CDR3 loop: CASSVASNTEAFF. As DNA, the CDR3 is TGTGCCAGCAGCGTAGCTAGCAACACTGAAGCTTTCTTT.

V is TRBV7-9 and J is TRBJ2-7; 12 nucleotides line up with TRBD2. With V trimmed by 5 bases and J by 2 bases, 4 bases remained unmatched. Germline assignment: CDR1 SEHNR and CDR2 FQNEAQ (reference sequence). The CDR3 is made up of 15 amino acids. The DNA for the CDR3 is TGTGCCAGCAGCAACAGGACTAGCGGGACCTACGAGCAGTACTTC. This translates into CASSNRTSGTYEQYF.

The chain has TRBV24-1 and TRBJ2-7, with D maybe TRBD1 (5 bases). With 7 bases removed from V and 0 bases from J, the gap between germline ends came to 9 bases. CDR1 and CDR2 from the germline V gene are KGHDR and SFDVKD. CDR3 length equals 13 residues. The CDR3 loop reads CATRDTNSYEQYF. The CDR3 bases are TGTGCCACCAGGGACACTAACTCCTACGAGCAGTACTTC.

In its sample, this clone was seen a few times. V usage is TRBV6-6 and J usage is TRBJ2-3, with TRBD1 identical over 7 bases. Per germline, CDR1 MNHNY and CDR2 SVGAGI (reference sequence). The CDR3 spans 13 residues. The CDR3 DNA is TGTGGGTGCGAGGGGGCTAGCACAGATACGCAGTATTTT. Translation gives CGCEGASTDTQYF.

The CDR3 reads CASRNGQPNEKLFF. The CDR3, as DNA: TGCGCCAGCAGGAACGGACAGCCTAATGAAAAACTGTTTTTT. The gene calls are TRBV5-1 and TRBJ1-4, with a possible D match to TRBD1 (6 bases). CDR3 length equals 14 residues. Trimming removed 5 bases from V and 3 bases from J, with 11 bases in between. CDR1 and CDR2 from the germline V gene are SGHRS and YFSETQ.

The V gene is TRBV28, the J gene TRBJ1-1, with D unresolved. Germline V CDR1 and CDR2: MDHEN, SYDVKM. This CDR3 is built from 10 residues. V was cut by 6 bases and J by 10 bases, with 9 bases left in between. The CDR3 DNA is TGTGCCAGCAGCCGCCTATCAGCTTTCTTT. Translated, it gives CASSRLSAFF.

This CDR3 reads CASSYFQGGTEAFF. CDR3 sequence (DNA): TGTGCCAGCAGTTACTTCCAGGGAGGAACTGAAGCTTTCTTT. V usage is TRBV6-5 and J usage is TRBJ1-1; D perhaps matches TRBD1 (5 bases). V lost 1 base and J lost 5, with 11 bases in between. The germline V gene encodes CDR1 MNHEY and CDR2 SVGAGI. CDR3 size: 14 residues.

This rearrangement joins TRBV6-2 or TRBV6-3 to TRBJ2-5; no firm D call. The germline V gene encodes CDR1 MNHEY and CDR2 SVGEGT. This CDR3 spans 12 amino acids. Trimming took off 2 bases at V and 6 bases at J, with 7 bases between the two ends. The CDR3: CASSYGRKTQYF. DNA of the CDR3: TGTGCCAGCAGTTACGGTCGAAAGACCCAGTACTTC.

The chain carries TRBV7-2 and TRBJ2-1; 15 positions agree with TRBD2. Trimming took 4 bases from V and 7 from J; bases not matched to a gene: 8. CDR3 size: 17 residues. Germline V gives CDR1 SGHTA, CDR2 FQGNSA. The CDR3 is CASSSGLAGGIRNEQFF. CDR3 in DNA: TGTGCCAGCAGCTCGGGACTAGCGGGAGGAATTAGGAATGAGCAGTTCTTC.

This clone was counted a single time. V gene TRBV2 combines with J gene TRBJ1-4; D possibly corresponds to TRBD1 (5 bases). Germline V gene sequence: CDR1 SNHLY, CDR2 FYNNEI. The CDR3 extends over 17 amino acids. V lost 2 bases to trimming and J lost 7 bases, with 20 bases between them. This CDR3 reads CASSERSPGRFGEKLFF. CDR3 coding DNA: TGTGCCAGCAGTGAAAGGTCCCCAGGGAGGTTTGGTGAAAAACTGTTTTTT.

This chain connects TRBV19 to TRBJ1-2; 7 positions match TRBD1. Germline values: CDR1 LNHDA, CDR2 SQIVND (reference sequence). The CDR3 is 16 amino acids. V lost 3 bases to trimming and J lost 9 bases; unmatched junction nucleotides: 16. As DNA, the CDR3 is TGTGCCAGTAGTATTACGGCGACAGGGCCCTCTATCAGCTACACCTTC. Translated: CASSITATGPSISYTF.

The V and J genes are TRBV6-1 and TRBJ2-7; TRBD1 is a possible D gene (6 bases). The germline V and J ends were trimmed by 0 bases and 3 bases, with 9 bases remaining between them. The CDR3 has 14 amino acids. The germline V gene encodes CDR1 MNHNS and CDR2 SASEGT. CDR3 coding DNA: TGTGCCAGCAGTGAAGCGCTCAGGGGCTACGAGCAGTACTTC. Translating it yields CASSEALRGYEQYF.

This clone came up once. The chain couples TRBV28 to TRBJ1-2; D is undetermined. The germline CDR1 and CDR2 sequences are MDHEN and SYDVKM. Trimming cost V 4 bases and J 2 bases, with 11 bases left between them. The CDR3 contains 14 residues. CDR3 sequence (DNA): TGTGCCAGCAGTTCGCCTAGGGCCAACTATGGCTACACCTTC. It specifies CASSSPRANYGYTF.

This chain joins TRBV28 and TRBJ2-7; D is possibly TRBD2 (6 bases). Germline V gene sequence: CDR1 MDHEN, CDR2 SYDVKM. CDR3 length: 14 residues. V was trimmed by 4 bases and J by 2 bases, leaving 12 bases between them. The CDR3, as DNA: TGTGCCAGCAGTTCCCGGCGGGATGCCTACGAGCAGTACTTC. Its protein product is CASSSRRDAYEQYF. The full variable domain, its missing parts supplied by reference TRBV28 and TRBJ2-7, is DVKVTQSSRYLVKRTGEKVFLECVQDMDHENMFWYRQDPGLGLRLIYFSYDVKMKEKGDIPEGYSVSREKKERFSLILESASTNQTSMYLCASSSRRDAYEQYFGPGTRLTVT.